The TCR beta chain under discussion was sequenced for a study of chemoradiotherapy in HPV16-positive cancers. Overall study: Candidate HPV-specific T-cell clones and common TCR motifs came from functional assays in a couple of HPV16-positive patients.

Germline CDR1 reads SGDLS; CDR2 reads YYNGEE. The length of the CDR3 is 13 residues. Trimming took off 1 base at V and 3 bases at J, with 7 bases between the two ends. Samples were taken several times over chemoradiotherapy. As to this clone: Its antigen remains unidentified.

Assay: immunoSEQ multiplex PCR; the TCRdb copy retains only in-frame clones and omits some. The sample carries roughly 40,000 clones, under 80% recorded once. General study findings and limits: Candidate HPV-specific clones and E7-related TCR motifs grew in tumor during treatment. Only two HPV16-positive patients supplied the functional HPV-specificity definition.

This sequence originates from a human donor with HPV-associated anogenital cancer. The chain combines TRBV9 with TRBJ1-2; TRBD1 is a possible D gene (5 bases). Sample: blood, taken from a patient who underwent chemoradiotherapy. In nucleotides, the CDR3 is TGTGCCAGCAGCGTACAGGGAGACTATGGCTACACCTTC. It yields the protein CASSVQGDYGYTF.